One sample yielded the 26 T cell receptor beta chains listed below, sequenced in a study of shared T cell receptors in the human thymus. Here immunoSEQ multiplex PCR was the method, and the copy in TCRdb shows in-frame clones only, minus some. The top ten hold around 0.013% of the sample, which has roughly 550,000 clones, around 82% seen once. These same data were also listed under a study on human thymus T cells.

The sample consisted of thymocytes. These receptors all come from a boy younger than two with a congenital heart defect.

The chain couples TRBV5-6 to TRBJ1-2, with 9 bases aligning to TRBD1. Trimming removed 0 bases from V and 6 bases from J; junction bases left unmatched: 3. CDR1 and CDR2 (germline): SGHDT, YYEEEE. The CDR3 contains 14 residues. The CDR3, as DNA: TGTGCCAGCAGCTTGGAGGACAGGGGAGATGGCTACACCTTC. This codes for CASSLEDRGDGYTF. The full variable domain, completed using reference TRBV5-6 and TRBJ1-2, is DAGVTQSPTHLIKTRGQQVTLRCSPKSGHDTVSWYQQALGQGPQFIFQYYEEEERQRGNFPDRFSGHQFPNYSSELNVNALLLGDSALYLCASSLEDRGDGYTFGSGTRLTVV.

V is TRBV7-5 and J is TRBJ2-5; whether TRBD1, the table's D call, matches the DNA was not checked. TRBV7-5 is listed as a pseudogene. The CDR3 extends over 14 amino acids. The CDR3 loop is CARSSRDSGETQYF. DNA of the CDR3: TGTGCCAGAAGCTCACGGGACAGTGGGGAGACCCAGTACTTC.

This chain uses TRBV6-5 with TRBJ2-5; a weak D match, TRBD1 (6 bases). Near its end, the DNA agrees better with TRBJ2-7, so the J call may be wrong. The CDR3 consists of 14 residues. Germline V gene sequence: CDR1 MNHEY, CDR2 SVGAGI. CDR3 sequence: CASSYLREGGEQYF. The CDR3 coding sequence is TGTGCCAGCAGTTACCTCAGGGAAGGGGGCGAGCAGTACTTC.

CDR3 loop: CAWSYWGGTDTQYF. CDR3 sequence (DNA): TGTGCCTGGAGTTATTGGGGAGGCACAGATACGCAGTATTTT. The chain joins TRBV30 to TRBJ2-3; TRBD2 might be the D (5 bases). CDR3 length: 14 residues. Trimming took off 2 bases at V and 1 base at J, with 10 bases between the two ends. Germline V CDR1 and CDR2: GTSNPN, SVGIG (reference sequence).

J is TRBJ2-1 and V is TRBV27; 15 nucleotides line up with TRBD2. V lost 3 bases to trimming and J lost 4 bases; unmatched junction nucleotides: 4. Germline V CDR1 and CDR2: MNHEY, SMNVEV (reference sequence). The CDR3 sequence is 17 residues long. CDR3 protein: CASSFGLAGGPYNEQFF. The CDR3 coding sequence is TGTGCCAGCAGTTTTGGACTAGCGGGAGGGCCGTACAATGAGCAGTTCTTC.

Here the CDR3 DNA reads TGTGCCAGCAGCCGGGCGGGGCGCCCGATGAACACTGAAGCTTTCTTT. It translates to CASSRAGRPMNTEAFF. The chain joins TRBV14 to TRBJ1-1, with D tentatively TRBD1 (5 bases). The V gene's germline CDR1 is SGHDN and CDR2 FVKESK. The CDR3 contains 16 residues. The V end lost 4 bases, the J end lost 0 bases, and 15 bases lay between the germline ends.

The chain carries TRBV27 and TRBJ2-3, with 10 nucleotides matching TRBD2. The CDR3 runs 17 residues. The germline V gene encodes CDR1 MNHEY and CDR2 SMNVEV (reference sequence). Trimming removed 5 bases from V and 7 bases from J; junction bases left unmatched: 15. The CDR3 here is CASSRIAGGRLSHTQYF. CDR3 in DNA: TGTGCCAGCAGTAGAATAGCGGGAGGCCGTCTGTCGCATACGCAGTATTTT.

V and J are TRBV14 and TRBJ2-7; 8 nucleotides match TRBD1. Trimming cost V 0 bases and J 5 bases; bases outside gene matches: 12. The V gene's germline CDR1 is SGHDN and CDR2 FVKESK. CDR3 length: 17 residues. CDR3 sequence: CASSQEWPTGGRNEQYF. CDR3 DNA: TGTGCCAGCAGCCAAGAATGGCCCACAGGGGGGAGGAACGAGCAGTACTTC.

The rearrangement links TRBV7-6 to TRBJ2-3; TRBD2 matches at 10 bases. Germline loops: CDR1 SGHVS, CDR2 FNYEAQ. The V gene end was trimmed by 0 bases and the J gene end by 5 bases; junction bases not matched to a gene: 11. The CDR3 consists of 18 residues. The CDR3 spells CASSLAGEREGRGDTQYF. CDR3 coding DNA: TGTGCCAGCAGCTTAGCGGGGGAGCGGGAGGGCCGGGGAGATACGCAGTATTTT.

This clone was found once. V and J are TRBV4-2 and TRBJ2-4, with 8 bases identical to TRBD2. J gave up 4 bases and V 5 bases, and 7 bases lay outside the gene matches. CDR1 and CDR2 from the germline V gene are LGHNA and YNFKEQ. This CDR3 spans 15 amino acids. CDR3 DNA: TGTGCCAGCAGCGAGGGCGGGAGGAGGAAAAACATTCAGTACTTC. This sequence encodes CASSEGGRRKNIQYF.

CDR3 DNA sequence: TGTGCCAGCAGCGTCACAGGGTTTAGGATTGGCGGGGAGCTGTTTTTT. Translated, it gives CASSVTGFRIGGELFF. J is TRBJ2-2 and V is TRBV2, with D tentatively TRBD1 (6 bases). The CDR3 runs 16 residues. CDR1 SNHLY and CDR2 FYNNEI come from the germline V gene. V lost 6 bases and J lost 7, with 21 bases in between.

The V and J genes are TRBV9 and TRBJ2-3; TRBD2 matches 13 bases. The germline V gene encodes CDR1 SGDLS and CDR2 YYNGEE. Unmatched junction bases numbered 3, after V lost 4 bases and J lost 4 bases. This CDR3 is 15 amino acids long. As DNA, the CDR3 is TGTGCCAGCAGCAAGGGACTAGCGGGATCAGATACGCAGTATTTT. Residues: CASSKGLAGSDTQYF. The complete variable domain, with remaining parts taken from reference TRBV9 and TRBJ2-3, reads DSGVTQTPKHLITATGQRVTLRCSPRSGDLSVYWYQQSLDQGLQFLIQYYNGEERAKGNILERFSAQQFPDLHSELNLSSLELGDSALYFCASSKGLAGSDTQYFGPGTRLTVL.

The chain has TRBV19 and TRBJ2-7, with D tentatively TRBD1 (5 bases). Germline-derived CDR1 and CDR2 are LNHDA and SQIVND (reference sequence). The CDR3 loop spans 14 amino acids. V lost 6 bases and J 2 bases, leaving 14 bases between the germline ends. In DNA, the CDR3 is TGTGCCAGTAGGCAGGCCAGGGCCCCCTACGAGCAGTACTTC. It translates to CASRQARAPYEQYF.

The CDR3 sequence: CSVALAGGFTRGGEQYF. In nucleotides, the CDR3 is TGCAGCGTCGCACTAGCGGGAGGGTTCACCCGAGGGGGAGAGCAGTACTTC. V usage is TRBV29-1 and J usage is TRBJ2-7; TRBD2 aligns across 13 bases. Trimming removed 6 bases from V and 7 bases from J; junction bases left unmatched: 18. The CDR3 loop spans 17 amino acids. Germline V lookup: CDR1 SQVTM, CDR2 ANQGSEA.

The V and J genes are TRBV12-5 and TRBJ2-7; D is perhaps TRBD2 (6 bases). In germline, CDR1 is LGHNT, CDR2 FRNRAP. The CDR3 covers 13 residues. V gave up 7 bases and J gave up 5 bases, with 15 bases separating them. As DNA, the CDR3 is TGTGCTAGTGCCTTGTTGGGAGGCCACGAGCAGTACTTC. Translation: CASALLGGHEQYF.

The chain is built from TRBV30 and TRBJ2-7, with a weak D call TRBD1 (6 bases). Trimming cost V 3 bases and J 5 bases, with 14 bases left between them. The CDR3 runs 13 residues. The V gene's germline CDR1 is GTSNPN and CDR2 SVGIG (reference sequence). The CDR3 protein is CAWRKGVMDEQYF. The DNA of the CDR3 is TGTGCCTGGAGAAAGGGGGTTATGGACGAGCAGTACTTC.

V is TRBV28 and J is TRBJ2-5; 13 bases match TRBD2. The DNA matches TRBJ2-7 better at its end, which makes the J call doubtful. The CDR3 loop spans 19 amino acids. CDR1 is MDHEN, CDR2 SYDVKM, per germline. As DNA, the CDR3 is TGTGCCAGCAGCTTCGGGACTAGCGGGAAGGGGGGCCTATCCTACGAGCAGTACTTC. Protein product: CASSFGTSGKGGLSYEQYF.

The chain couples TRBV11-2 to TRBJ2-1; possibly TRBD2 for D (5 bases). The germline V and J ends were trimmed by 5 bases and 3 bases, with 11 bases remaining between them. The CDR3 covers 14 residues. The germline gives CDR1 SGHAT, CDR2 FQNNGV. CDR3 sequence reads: CASSPKRYYNEQFF. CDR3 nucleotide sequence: TGTGCCAGCAGCCCTAAGCGGTACTACAATGAGCAGTTCTTC.

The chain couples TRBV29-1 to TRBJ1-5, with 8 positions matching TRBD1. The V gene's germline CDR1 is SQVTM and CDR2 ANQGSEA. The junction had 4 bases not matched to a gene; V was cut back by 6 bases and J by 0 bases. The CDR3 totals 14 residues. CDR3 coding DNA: TGCAGCGTAGTCGACAGGGGTAGCAATCAGCCCCAGCATTTT. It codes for CSVVDRGSNQPQHF. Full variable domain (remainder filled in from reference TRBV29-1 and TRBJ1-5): SAVISQKPSRDICQRGTSLTIQCQVDSQVTMMFWYRQQPGQSLTLIATANQGSEATYESGFVIDKFPISRPNLTFSTLTVSNMSPEDSSIYLCSVVDRGSNQPQHFGDGTRLSIL.

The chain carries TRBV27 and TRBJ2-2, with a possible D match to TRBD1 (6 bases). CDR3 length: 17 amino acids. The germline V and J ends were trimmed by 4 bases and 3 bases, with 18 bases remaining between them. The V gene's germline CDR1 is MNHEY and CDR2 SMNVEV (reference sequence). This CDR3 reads CASSWYGQIDYTGELFF. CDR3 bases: TGTGCCAGCAGTTGGTACGGACAGATAGATTACACCGGGGAGCTGTTTTTT.

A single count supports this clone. DNA for the CDR3: TGTGCCAGCAGCTCCGGGACAGGGCTTCCCCTGAACACTGAAGCTTTCTTT. It codes for CASSSGTGLPLNTEAFF. The chain has TRBV7-9 and TRBJ1-1; 9 bases align to TRBD1. The germline V gene has CDR1 SEHNR and CDR2 FQNEAQ (reference sequence). This CDR3 comprises 17 residues. The V segment lost 4 bases and the J segment 0 bases; nucleotides outside the gene matches: 9.

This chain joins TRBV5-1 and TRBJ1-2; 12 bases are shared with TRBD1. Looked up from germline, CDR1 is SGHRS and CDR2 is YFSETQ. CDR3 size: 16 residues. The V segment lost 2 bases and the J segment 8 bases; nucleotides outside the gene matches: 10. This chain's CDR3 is CASSFRDRGPRGGYTF. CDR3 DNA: TGCGCCAGCAGCTTCCGGGACAGGGGGCCTCGGGGAGGCTACACCTTC.

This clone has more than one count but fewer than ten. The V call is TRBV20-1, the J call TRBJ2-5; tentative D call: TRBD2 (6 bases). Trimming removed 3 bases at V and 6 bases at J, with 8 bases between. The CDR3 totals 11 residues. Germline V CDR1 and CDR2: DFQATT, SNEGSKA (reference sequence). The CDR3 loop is CSASGRKTQYF. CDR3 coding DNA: TGCAGTGCTAGTGGGAGGAAGACCCAGTACTTC.

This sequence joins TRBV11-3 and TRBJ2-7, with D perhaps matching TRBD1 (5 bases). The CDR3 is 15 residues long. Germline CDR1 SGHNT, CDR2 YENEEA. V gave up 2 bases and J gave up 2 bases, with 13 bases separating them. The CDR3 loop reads CASSLSPDTAYEQYF. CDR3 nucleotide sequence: TGTGCCAGCAGCTTATCACCGGACACGGCCTACGAGCAGTACTTC.

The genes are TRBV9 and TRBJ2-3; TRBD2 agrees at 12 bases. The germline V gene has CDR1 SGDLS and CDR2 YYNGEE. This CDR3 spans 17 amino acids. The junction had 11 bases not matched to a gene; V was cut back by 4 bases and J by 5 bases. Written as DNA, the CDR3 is TGTGCCAGCAGCCCCTCTCAACTAGCGGGAGGACGAGATACGCAGTATTTT. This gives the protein CASSPSQLAGGRDTQYF.

The CDR3 region has the DNA TGTGCCAGCACCCCACAGGGGAGCAATCAGCCCCAGCATTTT. It translates to CASTPQGSNQPQHF. The rearrangement joins TRBV28 to TRBJ1-5; 7 positions match TRBD1. Per germline, CDR1 MDHEN and CDR2 SYDVKM. The V and J ends lost 7 bases and 1 base, in that order; junction bases with no gene match: 4. This CDR3 comprises 14 residues.